The 19 T cell receptor beta chains presented below share a single source sample, sequenced in a study of post-analysis software for immune sequencing data. Overall study findings and caveats: Among four to six TRBV segments more frequent in patients than controls were TRBV5-6, TRBV5-1 and TRBV20-1.

Incorporated into the TCR beta cDNA libraries were unique molecular identifiers, which served to reduce PCR and sequencing biases. TCRdb redid the calling of the PCR reads with MiXCR, one entry per CDR3 protein. The repertoire holds fewer than 850,000 distinct CDR3 sequences, roughly 46% seen once, with 4.9% in the top ten. These receptors' targets are unknown. Material: blood. Every receptor here comes from a girl aged 10 to 17 with multiple sclerosis.

The genes are TRBV28 and TRBJ1-2, with TRBD1 matching 8 bases. V gave up 2 bases and J gave up 4 bases; unmatched junction bases: 9. The CDR3 is made up of 16 amino acids. CDR1 and CDR2 from the germline V gene are MDHEN and SYDVKM. CDR3 in DNA: TGTGCCAGCAGTTTACAGGGGGCGACTACACCCTATGGCTACACCTTC. Translation: CASSLQGATTPYGYTF.

The rearrangement links TRBV10-3 to TRBJ2-7; 8 bases are shared with TRBD2. Losses at the gene ends were 3 bases for V and 2 bases for J; bases not matched to a gene: 9. Looked up from germline, CDR1 is ENHRY and CDR2 is SYGVKD. CDR3 length equals 16 residues. Written as DNA, the CDR3 is TGTGCCATCAGTGACTTCGAGTTAGCGGGAACCTACGAGCAGTACTTC. This encodes CAISDFELAGTYEQYF.

Ten or more counts support this clonotype. CDR3 in DNA: TGCGCCAGCAGCCAAGGGAACGAGCAGTACTTC. It is translated as CASSQGNEQYF. The chain uses TRBV4-1 and TRBJ2-7; D is unclear. V was pared by 1 base and J by 5 bases, with 3 bases between. The germline V gene has CDR1 MGHRA and CDR2 YSYEKL. This CDR3 has 11 residues.

The genes are TRBV20-1 and TRBJ2-7; D might be TRBD2 (5 bases). The CDR3 runs to 15 residues. V was pared by 0 bases and J by 5 bases, with 17 bases between. Looked up from germline, CDR1 is DFQATT and CDR2 is SNEGSKA (reference sequence). As DNA, the CDR3 is TGCAGTGCTAGAGATCTCGGCCTAGCAGCTAACGAGCAGTACTTC. Residues: CSARDLGLAANEQYF.

DNA for the CDR3: TGTGCCAGCAGCCAAGATGGGGCCGGCAGGGGCTACACCTTC. This translates into CASSQDGAGRGYTF. The chain joins TRBV4-2 to TRBJ1-2; D might be TRBD1 (5 bases). The germline CDR1 and CDR2 sequences are LGHNA and YNFKEQ. This CDR3 has 14 amino acids. The V end was cut by 0 bases, the J end by 8 bases, with 13 bases between.

The CDR3 region is CASSLGQGASPLHF. CDR3 DNA sequence: TGTGCCAGCAGTTTGGGACAGGGAGCTTCACCCCTCCACTTT. The genes are TRBV12-3 or TRBV12-4 and TRBJ1-6; 9 bases agree with TRBD1. V trimming: 3 bases; J trimming: 9 bases; junction bases outside the gene matches: 3. This CDR3 region has 14 residues.

DNA for the CDR3: TGTGCCAGCAGCTTAGCCGGGACTAGCCAGGAGGAGCAGTACTTC. It translates to CASSLAGTSQEEQYF. This chain links TRBV7-9 with TRBJ2-7; 9 nucleotides match TRBD2. From germline, CDR1 is SEHNR and CDR2 FQNEAQ (reference sequence). The CDR3 covers 15 residues. J was trimmed by 7 bases and V by 0 bases; bases with no gene match: 7.

The chain carries TRBV27 and TRBJ2-7; no clear D gene. Germline CDR1 MNHEY, CDR2 SMNVEV (reference sequence). The V and J ends lost 3 bases and 5 bases respectively, with 8 bases between them. CDR3 length: 12 amino acids. CDR3 sequence: CASSFSGDEQYF. The CDR3, as DNA: TGTGCCAGCAGTTTTTCGGGTGACGAGCAGTACTTC.

V is TRBV12-3 or TRBV12-4 and J is TRBJ2-1; D is possibly TRBD1 or TRBD2 (5 bases each). The V end was cut by 8 bases, the J end by 2 bases, with 13 bases between. This CDR3 has 14 amino acids. In nucleotides, the CDR3 is TGTGCCAGCGGCGACGGGACCACCTACAATGAGCAGTTCTTC. As protein: CASGDGTTYNEQFF.

A note on this clonotype: At one of its ends the junction is not consistent with the germline gene, which may arise from a read error. CDR3 residues: CASLAGSSYNGQFF. The CDR3 DNA follows: TGTGCCAGTCTAGCGGGAAGCTCCTACAATGGGCAGTTCTTC. The chain joins TRBV2 to TRBJ2-1; 9 nucleotides line up with TRBD2. Germline CDR1 reads SNHLY; CDR2 reads FYNNEI. This CDR3 has 14 amino acids.

This clonotype showed up many times. The V call is TRBV7-2, the J call TRBJ2-3, with D unresolved. This CDR3 is built from 12 residues. The ends were cut back, 1 base at V and 2 bases at J, with 1 base in the middle. Germline CDR1 is SGHTA and CDR2 is FQGNSA. The CDR3 sequence is CASSLDTDTQYF. The CDR3 coding sequence is TGTGCCAGCAGCTTAGACACAGATACGCAGTATTTT. Full variable domain (rest looked up from reference TRBV7-2 and TRBJ2-3): GAGVSQSPSNKVTEKGKDVELRCDPISGHTALYWYRQSLGQGLEFLIYFQGNSAPDKSGLPSDRFSAERTGGSVSTLTIQRTQQEDSAVYLCASSLDTDTQYFGPGTRLTVL.

In its sample, this clonotype was seen a few times. The V call is TRBV4-3, the J call TRBJ1-2; the D gene is possibly TRBD1 (5 bases). Deletions cut 0 bases from V and 0 bases from J, with 8 bases between. There are 15 residues in the CDR3. Germline V CDR1 and CDR2: LGHNA, YSLEER. CDR3 sequence: CASSQDAGTNYGYTF. CDR3 nucleotides: TGCGCCAGCAGCCAAGATGCAGGGACTAACTATGGCTACACCTTC.

This clonotype showed up just a few times. This chain links TRBV12-3 or TRBV12-4 with TRBJ2-1, with 9 bases aligning to TRBD1. V lost 6 bases to trimming and J lost 7 bases; unmatched junction nucleotides: 10. The CDR3 has 15 residues. CDR3 protein: CASSSPGQGSNEQFF. The DNA of the CDR3 is TGTGCCAGCAGCTCCCCCGGACAGGGGAGTAATGAGCAGTTCTTC.

The J gene is TRBJ2-1, the V gene TRBV11-2; D is unclear. The CDR3 extends over 13 amino acids. Trimming removed 0 bases at V and 9 bases at J, with 9 bases between. CDR1 SGHAT and CDR2 FQNNGV come from the germline V gene. CDR3 residues: CASSLDLEREQFF. The CDR3 nucleotides read TGTGCCAGCAGCTTAGATCTCGAGCGTGAGCAGTTCTTC.

In this sample, this clonotype turned up a few times. The chain links TRBV2 to TRBJ2-7; TRBD2 aligns across 10 bases. The DNA end favors TRBJ2-5, so the J call may be wrong. The CDR3 length is 15 residues. The germline gives CDR1 SNHLY, CDR2 FYNNEI. This CDR3 is CASSPSGSSFETQYF. Here the CDR3 DNA reads TGTGCCAGCAGCCCTAGCGGGAGTAGTTTCGAGACCCAGTACTTC.

CDR3 nucleotides: TGCAGCGTTGAAGCGCCCGAGGGGGCAGGGAGGTCCTACGAGCAGTACTTC. Encoded protein: CSVEAPEGAGRSYEQYF. The chain carries TRBV29-1 and TRBJ2-7, with a possible D match to TRBD1 (7 bases). Germline CDR1 reads SQVTM; CDR2 reads ANQGSEA. The CDR3 contains 17 residues. Deletions cut 1 base from V and 1 base from J, with 20 bases between.

V gene TRBV19 combines with J gene TRBJ2-1; D is uncertain. V was shortened by 2 bases and J by 9 bases, with 11 bases between the two germline ends. Germline-derived CDR1 and CDR2 are LNHDA and SQIVND (reference sequence). This CDR3 spans 13 amino acids. The CDR3 here is CASSIYRVGEQFF. CDR3 nucleotide sequence: TGTGCCAGTAGTATATATCGGGTTGGTGAGCAGTTCTTC.

This clonotype was seen once. This rearrangement joins TRBV27 to TRBJ2-5, with TRBD1 matching over 10 bases. Germline V gene sequence: CDR1 MNHEY, CDR2 SMNVEV (reference sequence). The trim removed 6 bases at V and 3 bases at J, leaving 7 bases unmatched. This CDR3 spans 15 amino acids. The CDR3 here is CASSIGTGVEETQYF. For the CDR3, the DNA is TGTGCCAGCAGCATCGGGACAGGGGTTGAAGAGACCCAGTACTTC.

This chain connects TRBV7-9 to TRBJ2-7; unclear D gene. CDR3 length equals 14 residues. The germline V gene has CDR1 SEHNR and CDR2 FQNEAQ (reference sequence). Trimming shortened V by 9 bases and J by 3 bases, and 18 bases separated the two germline ends. The DNA for the CDR3 is TGTGCCAGTTCAGGTGCCGGTTCGGGCTACGAGCAGTACTTC. It yields the protein CASSGAGSGYEQYF.